What follows describes a single T cell receptor (beta chain). Its antigen is not known. The sample is drawn from a study of post-analysis software for immune sequencing data. Turning to the study itself: Courses of disease covered relapsing-remitting, secondary progressive and progressive-relapsing multiple sclerosis.

Unique-molecular-identifier-tagged TCR beta cDNA libraries were used. Roughly 500,000 cDNA molecules were obtained per 1 to 10 million input T cells. TCRdb reprocessed the PCR reads with MiXCR, giving one entry per CDR3 protein. In the table there are fewer than 900,000 distinct CDR3 sequences, about 43% of which are singletons. Regarding the study as a whole: Those with multiple sclerosis, the patient group, showed significantly lower normalized Chao1 diversity than controls. F measure clustering grouped samples strongly by preparation batch.

Sequencing used blood. This receptor was obtained from a girl aged 10-17 years with multiple sclerosis.

The CDR3 coding sequence is TGTGCCAGCAGCCCTGCCTCAGGGAATGAGCAGTTCTTC. As protein: CASSPASGNEQFF. This chain uses TRBV7-9 with TRBJ2-1, with a possible D match to TRBD1 (5 bases). The CDR3 has 13 amino acids. Germline lookup yields CDR1 SEHNR and CDR2 FQNEAQ (reference sequence). V shed 5 bases and J shed 7 bases, with 12 bases lying between them.